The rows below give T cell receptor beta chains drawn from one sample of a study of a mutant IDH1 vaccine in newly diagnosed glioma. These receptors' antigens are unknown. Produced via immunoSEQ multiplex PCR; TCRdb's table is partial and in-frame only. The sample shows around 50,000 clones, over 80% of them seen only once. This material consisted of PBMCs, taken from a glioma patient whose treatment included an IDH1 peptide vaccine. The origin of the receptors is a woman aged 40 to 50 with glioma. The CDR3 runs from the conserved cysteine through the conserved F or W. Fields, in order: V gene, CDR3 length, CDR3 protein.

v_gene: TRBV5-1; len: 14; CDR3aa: CASSGGLGGTEAFF
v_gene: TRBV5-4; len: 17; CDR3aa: CASSLVWGGDSYNEQFF
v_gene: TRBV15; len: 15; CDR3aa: CATSRDSGVGGELFF
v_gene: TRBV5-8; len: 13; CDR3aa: CASSLVGEYGYTF
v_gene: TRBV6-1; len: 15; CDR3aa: CASSELGQGNQPQHF
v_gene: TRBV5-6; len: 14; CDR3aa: CASSLRQKGYEQYF
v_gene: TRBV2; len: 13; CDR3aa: CASSVLAANTIYF
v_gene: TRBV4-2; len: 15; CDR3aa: CASSQEGQANTEAFF
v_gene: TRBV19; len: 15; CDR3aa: CASSNQPPGGQPQHF
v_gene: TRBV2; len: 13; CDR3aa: CARRGEGGYGYTF
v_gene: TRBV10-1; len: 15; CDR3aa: CASSETSGNTDTQYF
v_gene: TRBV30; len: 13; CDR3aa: CAWSFQDYQPQHF
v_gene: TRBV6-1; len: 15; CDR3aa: CASSEWVIPGNTIYF
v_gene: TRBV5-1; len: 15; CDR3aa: CASSSAGASTDTQYF
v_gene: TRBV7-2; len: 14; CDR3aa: CASSLADRNYGYTF
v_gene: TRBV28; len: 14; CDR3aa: CASESSVNTGELFF
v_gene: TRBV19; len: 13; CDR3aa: CASRTGVDTEAFF
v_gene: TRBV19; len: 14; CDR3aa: CASSTDRVNYGYTF
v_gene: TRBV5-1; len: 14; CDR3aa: CASSLAEGSDTQYF
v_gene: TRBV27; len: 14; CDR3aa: CASSRGQWAGEAFF
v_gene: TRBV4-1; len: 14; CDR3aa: CASSQLQVSYEQYF
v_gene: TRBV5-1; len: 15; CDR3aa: CASRPGRGSTDTQYF
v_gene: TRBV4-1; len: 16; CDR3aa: CASSQGQGEIQETQYF
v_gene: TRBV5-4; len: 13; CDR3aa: CASSQSQGYEQYF
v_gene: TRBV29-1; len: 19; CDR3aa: CSVPFRGPRRAPYQETQYF
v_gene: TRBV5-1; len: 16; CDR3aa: CASSLPRTGGNTEAFF
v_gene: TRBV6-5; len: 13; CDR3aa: CASSYSAGGEQYF
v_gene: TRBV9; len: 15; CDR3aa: CASSVAPDAYNEQFF
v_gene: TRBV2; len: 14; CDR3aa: CASHSRARNYGYTF
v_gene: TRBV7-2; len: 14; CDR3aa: CASRPGVSDNEQFF
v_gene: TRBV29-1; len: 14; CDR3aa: CSVRTSGGGETQYF
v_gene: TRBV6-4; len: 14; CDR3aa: CASKAGSDTGELFF
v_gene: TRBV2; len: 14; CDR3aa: CASITTGVSTEAFF
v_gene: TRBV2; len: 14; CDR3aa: CASSGQPMNTEAFF
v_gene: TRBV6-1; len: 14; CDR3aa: CATTFGPRGEKLFF
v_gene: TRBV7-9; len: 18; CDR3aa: CASSPRRTGGLRNTEAFF
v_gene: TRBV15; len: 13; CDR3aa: CATGPGHQETQYF
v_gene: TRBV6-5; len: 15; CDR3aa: CASSYTWTGDSGYTF
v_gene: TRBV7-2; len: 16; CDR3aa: CASSPRQGTGSYEQYF
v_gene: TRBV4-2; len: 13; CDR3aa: CASRDELNTEAFF
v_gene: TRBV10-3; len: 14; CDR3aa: CAISALWPNTEAFF
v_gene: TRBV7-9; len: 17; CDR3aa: CASSLARTGDYGYGYTF
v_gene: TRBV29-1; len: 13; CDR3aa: CSVALGFNYEQYF
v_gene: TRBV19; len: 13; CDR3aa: CASSIHRNTEAFF
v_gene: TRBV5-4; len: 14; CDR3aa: CASSLAGVAYEQYF
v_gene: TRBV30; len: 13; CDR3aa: CAWSALAGNEQFF
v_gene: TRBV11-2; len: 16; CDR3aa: CASSNTGGAGNQPQHF
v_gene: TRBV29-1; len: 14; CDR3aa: CSVTPDRSYNEQFF